The 10 T cell receptor beta chains below all came from one sample that was sequenced in a study of technical replicates of blood from several donors. The data were produced by immunoSEQ multiplex PCR, yet TCRdb's version contains in-frame clones alone and is incomplete. The sample records under 75,000 clones, 85% to 95% being singletons. The source material was T cells isolated from PBMCs. The receptors originated from a human donor in good health.

This clone was seen a single time. As DNA, the CDR3 is TGTGCCAGCAAACTGTTGGTATCAGATACGCAGTATTTT. It translates to CASKLLVSDTQYF. The chain uses TRBV6-5 and TRBJ2-3, with unresolved D. V was trimmed by 7 bases and J by 4 bases, leaving 12 bases between them. The CDR3 is 13 residues long. Per the germline V gene, CDR1 is MNHEY and CDR2 is SVGAGI.

This sequence joins TRBV27 and TRBJ2-5; D is uncertain. V shed 0 bases and J shed 4 bases, with 6 bases lying between them. This CDR3 region has 13 residues. Germline loops: CDR1 MNHEY, CDR2 SMNVEV (reference sequence). CDR3 sequence: CASSLSKIETQYF. In nucleotides, the CDR3 is TGTGCCAGCAGTTTATCCAAAATAGAGACCCAGTACTTC.

V and J are TRBV2 and TRBJ2-6; 8 nucleotides agree with TRBD1. Trimming cost V 4 bases and J 4 bases; bases outside gene matches: 0. The CDR3 sequence is 14 residues long. Per the germline V gene, CDR1 is SNHLY and CDR2 is FYNNEI. CDR3 region: CASSGDRGANVLTF. Written as DNA, the CDR3 is TGTGCCAGCAGTGGGGACAGGGGGGCCAACGTCCTGACTTTC.

The chain's CDR3 is CASSTQGPQDTEAFF. The CDR3, as DNA: TGTGCCAGCAGCACCCAGGGTCCGCAGGACACTGAAGCTTTCTTT. The rearrangement joins TRBV11-3 to TRBJ1-1; perhaps TRBD1 as D (5 bases). CDR1 is SGHNT, CDR2 YENEEA, per germline. The CDR3 is 15 residues long. The ends were cut back, 5 bases at V and 3 bases at J, with 16 bases in the middle. The full variable domain, completed using reference TRBV11-3 and TRBJ1-1, is EAGVVQSPRYKIIEKKQPVAFWCNPISGHNTLYWYLQNLGQGPELLIRYENEEAVDDSQLPKDRFSAERLKGVDSTLKIQPAELGDSAVYLCASSTQGPQDTEAFFGQGTRLTVV.

The V and J genes are TRBV7-3 and TRBJ2-2; no firm D call. V gave up 1 base and J gave up 0 bases, with 12 bases separating them. The CDR3 is 17 residues long. Germline V lookup: CDR1 SGHTA, CDR2 FQGTGA. CDR3 residues: CASSLITPSPNTGELFF. CDR3 in DNA: TGTGCCAGCAGCTTAATTACTCCATCCCCGAACACCGGGGAGCTGTTTTTT.

In this sample, this clone turned up once. The chain is built from TRBV4-2 and TRBJ1-2, with D tentatively TRBD1 (6 bases). Between the trimmed V and J ends, which lost 3 bases and 8 bases, there was a span of 10 bases. From germline, CDR1 is LGHNA and CDR2 YNFKEQ. The length of the CDR3 is 12 residues. This chain's CDR3 is CASSQETGGYTF. The CDR3 DNA sequence: TGTGCCAGCAGCCAGGAGACAGGAGGCTACACCTTC.

This chain connects TRBV5-1 to TRBJ2-3; 8 bases are shared with TRBD2. V shed 2 bases and J 2 bases; nucleotides not matched to a gene: 4. The CDR3 runs to 15 residues. The germline V gene has CDR1 SGHRS and CDR2 YFSETQ. The CDR3 bases are TGCGCCAGCAGCTTTTCCGGGAGGGCCACAGATACGCAGTATTTT. Its protein is CASSFSGRATDTQYF. The full variable domain, completed using reference TRBV5-1 and TRBJ2-3, is KAGVTQTPRYLIKTRGQQVTLSCSPISGHRSVSWYQQTPGQGLQFLFEYFSETQRNKGNFPGRFSGRQFSNSRSEMNVSTLELGDSALYLCASSFSGRATDTQYFGPGTRLTVL.

The chain combines TRBV27 with TRBJ1-4; tentative D call: TRBD1 (5 bases). This CDR3 has 14 amino acids. Germline CDR1 MNHEY, CDR2 SMNVEV (reference sequence). V was cut by 7 bases and J by 8 bases, with 17 bases left in between. CDR3 region: CASTRVKGREKLFF. CDR3 nucleotides: TGTGCCAGCACCCGTGTGAAGGGGAGGGAAAAACTGTTTTTT.

The chain carries TRBV29-1 and TRBJ2-1; D might be TRBD2 (5 bases). V lost 1 base to trimming and J lost 5 bases, with 9 bases between them. The length of the CDR3 is 13 residues. Germline CDR1 reads SQVTM; CDR2 reads ANQGSEA. DNA for the CDR3: TGCAGCGTTGAAGGCGGAGGAGACAATGAGCAGTTCTTC. Translated, it gives CSVEGGGDNEQFF.

The chain uses TRBV11-1 and TRBJ1-2, with D possibly matching TRBD1 (6 bases). The germline V gene has CDR1 SGHAT and CDR2 FQDESV (reference sequence). Trimming took off 5 bases at V and 8 bases at J, with 15 bases between the two ends. The CDR3 spans 13 residues. Written as DNA, the CDR3 is TGTGCCAGCAGCCCGGGGGGGGCACGGGGCTACACCTTC. Its translation is CASSPGGARGYTF.